This entry describes one TCR beta chain. The repertoire was sequenced with immunoSEQ multiplex PCR; TCRdb's copy has only in-frame clones and lacks some. There are around 55,000 clones in the sample; 85% to 90% occur only once, and around 1.5% lies in the top ten. The data were taken from a study of blood T cell repertoires in COVID-19. The CDR3 covers 15 residues. V lost 5 bases and J 8 bases, leaving 16 bases between the germline ends. Germline CDR1 is MNHEY and CDR2 is SMNVEV (reference sequence). This receptor was obtained from a man in his fifties or sixties with acute or convalescent COVID-19. The J gene is TRBJ1-6, the V gene TRBV27; no clear D gene. The sequenced sample consisted of peripheral blood. The CDR3 loop is CASSPWPRGDSPLHF. CDR3 nucleotides: TGTGCCAGCAGTCCCTGGCCCCGGGGAGATTCACCCCTCCACTTT.